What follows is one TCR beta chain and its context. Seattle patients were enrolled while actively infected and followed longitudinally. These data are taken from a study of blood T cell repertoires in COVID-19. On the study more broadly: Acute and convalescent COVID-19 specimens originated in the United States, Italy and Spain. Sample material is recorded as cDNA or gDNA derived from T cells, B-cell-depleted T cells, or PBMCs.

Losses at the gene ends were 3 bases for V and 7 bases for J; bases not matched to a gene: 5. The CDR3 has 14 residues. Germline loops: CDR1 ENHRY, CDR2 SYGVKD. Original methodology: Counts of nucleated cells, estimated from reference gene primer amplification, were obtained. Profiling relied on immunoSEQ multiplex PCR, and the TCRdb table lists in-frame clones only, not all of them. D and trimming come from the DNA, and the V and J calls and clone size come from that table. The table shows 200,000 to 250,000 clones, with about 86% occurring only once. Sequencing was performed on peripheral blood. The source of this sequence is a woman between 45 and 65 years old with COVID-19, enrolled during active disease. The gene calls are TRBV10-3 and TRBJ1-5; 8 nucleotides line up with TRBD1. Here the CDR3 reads CAISELQGVQPQHF. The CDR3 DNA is TGTGCCATCAGTGAACTACAGGGGGTCCAGCCCCAGCATTTT.